A single TCR beta chain is shown here with its context. Its antigen remains unidentified. The sample contains more than one DNA sequence encoding this CDR3. V dropped 0 bases and J dropped 7 bases, with 10 bases sitting between them. Per germline, CDR1 SGHRS and CDR2 YFSETQ. The CDR3 contains 13 residues. Data came from immunoSEQ multiplex PCR; TCRdb stores just in-frame clones and leaves some out. The table has roughly 400,000 clones, 92% seen once. This entry belongs to a study of Ad26.COV2.S vaccination and SARS-CoV-2 variants. Across the study: This donor came from the COV1001 trial of Ad26.COV2.S. By the intramuscular route, Ad26.COV2.S was given once, or twice 56 days apart. Findings and caveats of the study: Reported post-vaccination CD8+ and CD4+ T cell responses to spike showed substantial breadth.

Treatment meaning: over 15 received Ad26.COV2.S at low or high dose, single or two shots; about 5 received placebo; per-sample allocation not given. Repertoires come from day 63 after the first vaccine or placebo injection. Based in Boston, the donor was an adult of 18-55 years. This receptor was identified in a person aged 18 to 65 who received the Ad26.COV2.S COVID-19 vaccine or a placebo. V gene TRBV5-1 combines with J gene TRBJ1-1; D call uncertain. Sample: peripheral blood, taken in a trial of Ad26.COV2.S vaccine versus placebo. The CDR3 bases are TGCGCCAGCAGCTTGGTAGTAGGGAATGAAGCTTTCTTT. Translating it yields CASSLVVGNEAFF. Filled out from reference TRBV5-1 and TRBJ1-1, the complete variable domain reads KAGVTQTPRYLIKTRGQQVTLSCSPISGHRSVSWYQQTPGQGLQFLFEYFSETQRNKGNFPGRFSGRQFSNSRSEMNVSTLELGDSALYLCASSLVVGNEAFFGQGTRLTVV.